This T cell receptor (beta chain) originates from a study of blood T cell dynamics during melanoma immunotherapy. Whole-study context: Patients with metastatic melanoma got pembrolizumab or nivolumab-ipilimumab as first-line care.

Profiled with immunoSEQ multiplex PCR; TCRdb holds only in-frame clones, not every one. The table lists 15,000 to 20,000 clones, 94% of them singletons. The germline V gene encodes CDR1 SGHVS and CDR2 FNYEAQ. V was pared by 5 bases and J by 1 base, with 1 base of the junction left unmatched. The CDR3 is 15 amino acids. The time point denotes: week 3, after first cycle of checkpoint inhibitor. Blood was drawn before treatment and at week 3 after checkpoint blockade. Study-level points and caveats: The most clonal sorted CD8+ subset, immune-effector cells, was closest to cell-free DNA CDR3 sequences. Whether repertoire-driving clones were melanoma-specific could not be determined.

A remark on this clone: Its antigen is still unknown.

The chain recombines TRBV7-6 with TRBJ2-5, with 13 nucleotides matching TRBD2. This TCR was sampled from a human donor with melanoma. The sequencing here drew on effector memory CD8+ T cells from blood, taken from a patient treated with checkpoint blockade. CDR3 residues: CASSRTSGGQETQYF. The DNA for the CDR3 is TGTGCCAGCAGCCGGACTAGCGGGGGCCAAGAGACCCAGTACTTC.